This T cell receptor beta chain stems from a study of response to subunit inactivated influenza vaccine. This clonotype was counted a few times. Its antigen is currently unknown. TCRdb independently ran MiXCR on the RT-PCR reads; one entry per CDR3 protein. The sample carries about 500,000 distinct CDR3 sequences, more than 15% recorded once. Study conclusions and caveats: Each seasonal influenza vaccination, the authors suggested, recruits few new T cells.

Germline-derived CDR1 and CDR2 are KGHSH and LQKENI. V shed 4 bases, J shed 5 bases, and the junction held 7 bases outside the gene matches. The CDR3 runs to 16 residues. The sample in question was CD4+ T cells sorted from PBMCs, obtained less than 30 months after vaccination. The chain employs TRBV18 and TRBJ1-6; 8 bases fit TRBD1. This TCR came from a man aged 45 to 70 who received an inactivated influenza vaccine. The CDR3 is CASSRNGQGNNSPLHF. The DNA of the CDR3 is TGTGCCAGCTCACGGAACGGACAGGGAAATAATTCACCCCTCCACTTT.